This entry concerns a single T cell receptor beta chain. Its antigen target is currently unknown. No base quality information exists; no much larger clone differs at one position. The sample belongs to a study of Ad26.COV2.S vaccination and SARS-CoV-2 variants (dated by TCRdb to the early 2020s). In terms of the full investigation: Donors in the vaccine arm were drawn from COV1001, a multicentre, randomized, double-blind, placebo-controlled phase I-IIa trial testing Ad26.COV2.S in healthy adults. Dosing of Ad26.COV2.S was intramuscular, at either 5x10^10 or 1x10^11 viral particles, delivered as one shot or as two shots spaced 56 days apart. The specificity and breadth of SARS-CoV-2-reactive T cell receptors after Ad26.COV2.S vaccination were assessed by TCRbeta repertoire sequencing. A total of 32 samples were included in the TCR-sequenced set, comprising roughly 19 Ad26.COV2.S vaccine recipients, 5 placebo recipients and 8 SARS-CoV-2 convalescent individuals. Trial participants were randomized into five groups of five: low-dose or high-dose Ad26.COV2.S given once or twice, or placebo on both occasions. Investigators did not know the trial group allocation while performing experiments and assessing outcomes.

The germline V gene supplies CDR1 ENHRY and CDR2 SYGVKD. V is cut back by 2 bases and J by 3 bases, with 2 bases in the junction unmatched. Taken from cysteine to phenylalanine, the CDR3 has 15 residues. The entry retains the CDR3 DNA only, 45 bases that are in frame from base 1. Read against the paper, the sample's treatment or condition label means: about 20 received Ad26.COV2.S at low or high dose, single or two shots; about 5 received placebo; per-sample allocation not given. Repertoires of vaccine and placebo recipients were sequenced from samples taken on day 63 after the first injection. Cohort 1b enrolled fewer than 30 adults aged 18-55 years at a single site in Boston, USA, between 29 July and 7 August 2020. Ad26.COV2.S consisted of a replication-incompetent adenovirus type 26 vector by which a prefusion-stabilized SARS-CoV-2 spike protein from the original Wuhan strain was expressed. The immunoSEQ Assay was the method used to sequence TCRbeta CDR3 regions. After extraction, genomic DNA underwent amplification by bias-controlled multiplex PCR, followed by high-throughput sequencing. In the original analysis: To quantify the absolute abundance of every unique TCRbeta CDR3 region, sequences were collapsed and filtered. T cell fraction was estimated by normalization of TCRbeta template counts to usable DNA, with usable DNA being measured through amplification of reference genes present in all nucleated cells. Repertoire TCRs were annotated as SARS-CoV-2-specific by exact matching of V gene, CDR3 amino acid sequence and J gene to a known reactive TCR set. The reference SARS-CoV-2 TCR set was obtained from MIRA and was filtered for enrichment in COVID-19-positive ImmuneCODE repertoires, whereby public or cross-reactive TCRs were removed. Based on the MIRA antigens, annotated TCRs were further analysed at the level of specific ORF or position within ORF. Breadth was defined as the number of annotated unique rearrangements divided by the total number of unique productive rearrangements, and depth was defined as the summed frequency of the annotated unique rearrangements. TCR breadth was compared between groups using two-sided Wilcoxon rank-sum tests. TCRdb stores this immuneACCESS table with in-frame sequences only. Part of the clones is absent; in the studies checked, under half of the shortfall reflects unresolved V genes, and no reason is known for the rest. V and J calls and clone size come straight from that table; D and trimming were deduced from the DNA. A total of 240,000 or so clones appear in this sample, roughly 90% of them only once. Approximately 12% of the sample goes to the ten largest clones.

What the work shows at the level of the full study, not this receptor alone: The authors noted that the TCR breadth and depth analyses may have underestimated total T cell responses. The study was not powered to compare responses between vaccine doses or regimens. Vaccine and placebo recipients had comparable non-spike TCR breadth, which fits with the vaccine containing only spike. Compared with placebo recipients, Ad26.COV2.S recipients showed higher spike-specific TCR breadth (P = 0.0014). After vaccination, substantial breadth of spike-specific CD8+ and CD4+ T cell responses was reported.

The sequences come from peripheral blood, collected in a trial of Ad26.COV2.S vaccine versus placebo. This chain is built from TRBV10-3 and TRBJ2-1, and 9 bases in between align with TRBD1. This TCR derives from a person aged 18-60 years who received the Ad26.COV2.S COVID-19 vaccine or a placebo. The sequenced DNA is TGTGCCATCAGTGAGGGGGACAGGGACTACAATGAGCAGTTCTTC. Translated, it reads CAISEGDRDYNEQFF.